The T cell receptor (beta chain) described here comes from a study of cytomegalovirus exposure and HLA in healthy donors. Whole-study results and caveats: Analyzed later, most CMV-associated TCR beta chains appeared HLA-restricted. Researchers reportedly found TCR beta sequences accurately predicted most subjects' HLA-A and HLA-B alleles.

Concerning this clone itself: What it recognizes is unknown.

The study ran its PCR with 60 Vbeta and 13 Jbeta primers. Using immunoSEQ multiplex PCR, the repertoire was profiled, and TCRdb retains in-frame clones only, with some absent. The repertoire holds roughly 54,000 clones, with 70% as singletons. The V gene lost 2 bases and the J gene lost 8 bases, with 7 bases spanning the gap. The length of the CDR3 is 12 residues. Per the germline V gene, CDR1 is SGHNT and CDR2 is YYREEE (reference sequence). This TCR derives from an older woman in good health and CMV-seropositive. The sequencing input was PBMCs. V gene TRBV5-4 combines with J gene TRBJ1-4; D not certain. The CDR3 coding sequence is TGTGCCAGCAGCTTAAACGGGGAAAAACTGTTTTTT. The encoded protein is CASSLNGEKLFF.